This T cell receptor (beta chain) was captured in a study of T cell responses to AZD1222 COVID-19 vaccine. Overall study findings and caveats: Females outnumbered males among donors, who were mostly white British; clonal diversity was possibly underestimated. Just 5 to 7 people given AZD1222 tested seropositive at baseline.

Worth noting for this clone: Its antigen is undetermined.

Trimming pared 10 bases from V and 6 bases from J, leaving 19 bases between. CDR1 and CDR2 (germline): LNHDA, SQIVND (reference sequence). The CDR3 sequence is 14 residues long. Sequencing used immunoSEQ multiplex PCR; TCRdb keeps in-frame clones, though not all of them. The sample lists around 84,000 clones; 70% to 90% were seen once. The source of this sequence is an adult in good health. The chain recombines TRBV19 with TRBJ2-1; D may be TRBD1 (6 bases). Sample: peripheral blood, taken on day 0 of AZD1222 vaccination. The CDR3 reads CATQGQPTGNEQFF. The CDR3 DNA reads TGTGCCACCCAAGGACAGCCCACGGGCAATGAGCAGTTCTTC.